The 17 T cell receptor beta chains listed next were all sequenced from one sample in a study of cytomegalovirus exposure and HLA in healthy donors. Vbeta (60) and Jbeta (13) primers were used in the PCR. This table comes from immunoSEQ multiplex PCR, and its TCRdb copy is limited to in-frame clones, with some not included. The table includes some 160,000 clones, over 60% detected once. The sample comprised PBMCs. All receptors come from a man aged 35 to 55 in good health and CMV-seronegative.

The rearrangement joins TRBV5-1 to TRBJ2-7; D remains unclear. Germline loops: CDR1 SGHRS, CDR2 YFSETQ. Trimming cost V 0 bases and J 0 bases, with 7 bases left between them. This CDR3 has 14 residues. The CDR3, as DNA: TGCGCCAGCAGCTTGGATTCAAACTCCTACGAGCAGTACTTC. Translating gives CASSLDSNSYEQYF.

This chain links TRBV18 with TRBJ2-7; 7 bases match TRBD2. This CDR3 has 15 residues. Germline V CDR1 and CDR2: KGHSH, LQKENI. With 0 bases clipped from V and 2 bases from J, the junction kept 4 bases outside the gene matches. The CDR3 bases are TGTGCCAGCTCACCACCGTCGGGGGGTGCCTACGAGCAGTACTTC. Its protein is CASSPPSGGAYEQYF.

As to this clone: At one boundary the junction diverges from the germline segment, which might be a read error. The V gene is TRBV27, the J gene TRBJ1-5, with 8 nucleotides matching TRBD1. The germline gives CDR1 MNHEY, CDR2 SMNVEV (reference sequence). The CDR3 runs to 19 residues. The CDR3 region has the DNA TGTGCCAGCAGTTCGACCTCCCGGACAGGGTACCCATTCCATCAGCCCCAGAATTTT. Its protein is CASSSTSRTGYPFHQPQNF.

The V call is TRBV15, the J call TRBJ1-4, with no clear D. CDR1 LNHNV and CDR2 YYDKDF come from the germline V gene (reference sequence). There are 16 residues in the CDR3. V gave up 1 base and J gave up 8 bases, with 17 bases separating them. DNA for the CDR3: TGTGCCACCAGCAGAGGGCGGATCCTGGTACGAGAAAAACTGTTTTTT. Translation gives CATSRGRILVREKLFF.

V gene TRBV7-9 combines with J gene TRBJ2-3; no definite D call. There are 14 residues in the CDR3. Germline V gives CDR1 SEHNR, CDR2 FQNEAQ (reference sequence). V shed 5 bases and J shed 2 bases, with 11 bases lying between them. The CDR3 DNA is TGTGCCAGCAGCCTTCCACCAGACACAGATACGCAGTATTTT. Translation gives CASSLPPDTDTQYF.

CDR3 region: CASSLREGSQETQYF. The CDR3 region has the DNA TGTGCCAGCTCTCTCAGGGAGGGGTCCCAAGAGACCCAGTACTTC. The rearrangement joins TRBV7-9 to TRBJ2-5; the match to TRBD2 covers 7 bases. From germline, CDR1 is SEHNR and CDR2 FQNEAQ (reference sequence). V dropped 8 bases and J dropped 1; count of bases not matched to a gene: 10. The CDR3 is 15 amino acids.

This rearrangement joins TRBV6-6 to TRBJ2-5, with TRBD1 matching over 8 bases. Trimming took 4 bases from V and 0 from J; bases not matched to a gene: 7. Looked up from germline, CDR1 is MNHNY and CDR2 is SVGAGI (reference sequence). CDR3 length: 16 amino acids. The CDR3 nucleotides are TGTGCCAGCAGTTCCTCCGGGACAGGCAACCAAGAGACCCAGTACTTC. Protein: CASSSSGTGNQETQYF.

The chain uses TRBV15 and TRBJ1-2, with TRBD1 as a possible D gene (5 bases). The V gene's germline CDR1 is LNHNV and CDR2 YYDKDF (reference sequence). Trimming took off 0 bases at V and 6 bases at J, with 14 bases between the two ends. The CDR3 covers 15 residues. The CDR3 region has the DNA TGTGCCACCAGCAGAGATCTAGGGGCGCAGGATGGCTACACCTTC. Translation: CATSRDLGAQDGYTF. Full variable domain (outside the CDR3, taken from reference TRBV15 and TRBJ1-2): DAMVIQNPRYQVTQFGKPVTLSCSQTLNHNVMYWYQQKSSQAPKLLFHYYDKDFNNEADTPDNFQSRRPNTSFCFLDIRSPGLGDTAMYLCATSRDLGAQDGYTFGSGTRLTVV.

This clone was picked up a small number of times. The chain uses TRBV11-2 and TRBJ1-6; 9 bases are shared with TRBD1. CDR1 and CDR2 from the germline V gene are SGHAT and FQNNGV. The CDR3 contains 15 residues. Trimming at V came to 1 base and at J to 10 bases, leaving 5 bases not matched to a gene. This CDR3 is CASSLGGTGLSPLHF. The CDR3 DNA reads as TGTGCCAGCAGCTTAGGGGGGACAGGGCTCTCACCCCTCCACTTT. Together with reference TRBV11-2 and TRBJ1-6, the CDR3 gives the full variable domain: EAGVAQSPRYKIIEKRQSVAFWCNPISGHATLYWYQQILGQGPKLLIQFQNNGVVDDSQLPKDRFSAERLKGVDSTLKIQPAKLEDSAVYLCASSLGGTGLSPLHFGNGTRLTVT.

V is TRBV29-1 and J is TRBJ2-7; TRBD2 might be the D (7 bases). Between the trimmed V and J ends, which lost 7 bases and 0 bases, there was a span of 16 bases. CDR3 length: 14 amino acids. Germline CDR1 is SQVTM and CDR2 is ANQGSEA. CDR3 loop: CSALGGPGSYEQYF. The CDR3 bases are TGCAGCGCCCTCGGGGGGCCGGGCTCCTACGAGCAGTACTTC.

The V call is TRBV29-1, the J call TRBJ1-2; 8 bases agree with TRBD1. There are 12 residues in the CDR3. J was trimmed by 4 bases and V by 6 bases; bases with no gene match: 4. The germline V gene has CDR1 SQVTM and CDR2 ANQGSEA. The CDR3 here is CSVGDRGYGYTF. The CDR3 DNA reads as TGCAGCGTGGGTGACAGGGGCTATGGCTACACCTTC.

CDR3 sequence reads: CASSPGQGTDTQYF. CDR3 sequence (DNA): TGTGCCAGCAGCCCCGGACAGGGCACAGATACGCAGTATTTT. The chain employs TRBV7-2 and TRBJ2-3, with 7 nucleotides matching TRBD1. The CDR3 extends over 14 amino acids. Germline CDR1 SGHTA, CDR2 FQGNSA. V lost 5 bases and J lost 1; bases outside the gene matches: 3.

The chain combines TRBV5-5 with TRBJ1-1; 9 bases agree with TRBD1. The CDR3 is made up of 16 amino acids. Looked up from germline, CDR1 is SGHKS and CDR2 is YYEKEE (reference sequence). V lost 1 base and J lost 0; bases outside the gene matches: 4. The CDR3 spells CASSLRDRAMNTEAFF. The CDR3, as DNA: TGTGCCAGCAGCTTGAGGGACAGGGCAATGAACACTGAAGCTTTCTTT. Filled out from reference TRBV5-5 and TRBJ1-1, the complete variable domain reads DAGVTQSPTHLIKTRGQQVTLRCSPISGHKSVSWYQQVLGQGPQFIFQYYEKEERGRGNFPDRFSARQFPNYSSELNVNALLLGDSALYLCASSLRDRAMNTEAFFGQGTRLTVV.

The J gene is TRBJ2-1, the V gene TRBV6-4; TRBD1 matches at 7 bases. Germline CDR1 MRHNA, CDR2 SNTAGT. The CDR3 sequence is 13 residues long. V lost 2 bases to trimming and J lost 10 bases; unmatched junction nucleotides: 5. In DNA form, the CDR3 reads TGTGCCAGCAGTGACCGGGGACAGACCGAGCAGTTCTTC. This encodes CASSDRGQTEQFF.

This rearrangement joins TRBV6-5 to TRBJ2-7; a possible D gene is TRBD1 (5 bases). Germline CDR1 and CDR2: MNHEY and SVGAGI. V gave up 5 bases and J gave up 1 base, with 12 bases separating them. CDR3 length: 14 amino acids. The CDR3 here is CASSHPDISYEQYF. DNA of the CDR3: TGTGCCAGCAGTCACCCGGACATTTCCTACGAGCAGTACTTC.

In its sample, this clone was seen a few times. V gene TRBV2 combines with J gene TRBJ2-4; the D gene is possibly TRBD2 (5 bases). This CDR3 contains 14 residues. The germline V and J ends were trimmed by 2 bases and 8 bases, with 13 bases remaining between them. Germline-derived CDR1 and CDR2 are SNHLY and FYNNEI. CDR3 sequence (DNA): TGTGCCAGCAGTGAATGGTCCGGAGGAGACATTCAGTACTTC. Encoded protein: CASSEWSGGDIQYF.

The table lists this clone with a few counts. V usage is TRBV4-1 and J usage is TRBJ2-7; D is uncertain. The V gene's germline CDR1 is MGHRA and CDR2 YSYEKL. Between the trimmed V and J ends, which lost 0 bases and 2 bases, there was a span of 8 bases. The CDR3 loop spans 14 amino acids. CDR3 in amino acids: CASSQDARTYEQYF. The CDR3 DNA is TGCGCCAGCAGCCAAGACGCCAGAACCTACGAGCAGTACTTC.